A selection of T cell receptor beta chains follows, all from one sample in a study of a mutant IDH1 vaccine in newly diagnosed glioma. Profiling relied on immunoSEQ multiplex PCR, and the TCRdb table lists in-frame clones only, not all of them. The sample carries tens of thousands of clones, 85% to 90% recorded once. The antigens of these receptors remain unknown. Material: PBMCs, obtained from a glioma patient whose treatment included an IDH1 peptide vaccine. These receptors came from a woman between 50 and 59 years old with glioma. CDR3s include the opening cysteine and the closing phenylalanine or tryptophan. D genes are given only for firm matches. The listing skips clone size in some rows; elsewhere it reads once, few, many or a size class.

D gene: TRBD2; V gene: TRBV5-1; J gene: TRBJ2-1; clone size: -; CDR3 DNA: TGCGCCAGCAGCTTGGGACTAGCGGGAGGGAGATATAAATACAATGAGCAGTTCTTC; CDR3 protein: CASSLGLAGGRYKYNEQFF
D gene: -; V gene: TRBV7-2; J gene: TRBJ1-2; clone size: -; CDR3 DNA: TGTGCCAGCAGCTTAGTTGCCGCAAGCTATGGCTACACCTTC; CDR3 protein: CASSLVAASYGYTF
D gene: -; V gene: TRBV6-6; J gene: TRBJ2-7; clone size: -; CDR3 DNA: TGTGCCAGCAGTTACTTGTCCACTCCTTCCTACGAGCAGTACTTC; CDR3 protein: CASSYLSTPSYEQYF
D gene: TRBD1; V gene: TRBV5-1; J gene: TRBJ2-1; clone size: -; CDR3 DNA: TGCGCCAGCACCCTAGGGGACAGGTACAATGAGCAGTTCTTC; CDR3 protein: CASTLGDRYNEQFF
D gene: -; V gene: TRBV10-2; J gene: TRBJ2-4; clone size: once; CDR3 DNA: TGCGCCAGCAGGAGAGGGACCTTATCCAAAAACATTCAGTACTTC; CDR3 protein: CASRRGTLSKNIQYF
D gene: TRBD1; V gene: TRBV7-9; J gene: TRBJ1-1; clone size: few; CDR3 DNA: TGTGCCAGCGTTGGACAGGGAGCCTACACTGAAGCTTTCTTT; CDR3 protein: CASVGQGAYTEAFF
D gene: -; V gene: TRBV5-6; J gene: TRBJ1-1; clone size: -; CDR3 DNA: TGTGCCAGCAGCCCCCAGGAGAACACTGAAGCTTTCTTT; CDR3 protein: CASSPQENTEAFF
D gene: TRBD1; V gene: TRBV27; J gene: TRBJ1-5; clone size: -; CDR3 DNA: TGTGCCAGCAGTTCATACGGGACAGCTTCCCATAGCAATCAGCCCCAGCATTTT; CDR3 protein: CASSSYGTASHSNQPQHF
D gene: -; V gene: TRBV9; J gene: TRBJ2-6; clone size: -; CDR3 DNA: TGTGCCAGCAGCGCCCCTCTTGGTTCTGGGGCCAACGTCCTGACTTTC; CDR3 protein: CASSAPLGSGANVLTF
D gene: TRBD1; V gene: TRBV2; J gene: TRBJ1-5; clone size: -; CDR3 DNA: TGTGCCATCTCGGACAGGGAAGATCAGCCCCAGCATTTT; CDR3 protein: CAISDREDQPQHF
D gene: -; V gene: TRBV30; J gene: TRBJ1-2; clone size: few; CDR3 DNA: TGTGCCTGGAGGGAGGGGTATGGCTACACCTTC; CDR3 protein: CAWREGYGYTF
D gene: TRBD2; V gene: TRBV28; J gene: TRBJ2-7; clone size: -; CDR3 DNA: TGTGCCAGCAGGACAGGACTAGCGGGAGCCGAGCAGTACTTC; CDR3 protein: CASRTGLAGAEQYF
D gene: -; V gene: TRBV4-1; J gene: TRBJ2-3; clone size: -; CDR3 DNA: TGCGCCAGCAGCCCCGTTGCGGAGCGGTCCTACACAGATACGCAGTATTTT; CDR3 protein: CASSPVAERSYTDTQYF
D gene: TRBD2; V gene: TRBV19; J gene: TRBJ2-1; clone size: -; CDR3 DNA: TGTGCCAGTAGGGTCACGGCTAGCGGGTTTCGAGAGCAGTTCTTC; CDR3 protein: CASRVTASGFREQFF
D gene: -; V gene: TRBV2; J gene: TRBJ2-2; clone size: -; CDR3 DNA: TGTGCCAGCGAGCGTCTGGGGGCGCGGAGCACCGGGGAGCTGTTTTTT; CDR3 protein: CASERLGARSTGELFF
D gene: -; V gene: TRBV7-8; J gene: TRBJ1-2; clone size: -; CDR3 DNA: TGTGCCAGCAGCTTAGAGGGAGCTAACTATGGCTACACCTTC; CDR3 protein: CASSLEGANYGYTF
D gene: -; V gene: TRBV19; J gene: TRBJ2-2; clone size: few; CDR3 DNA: TGTGCCAGTAGTGAGGCAGGTAACACCGGGGAGCTGTTTTTT; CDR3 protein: CASSEAGNTGELFF
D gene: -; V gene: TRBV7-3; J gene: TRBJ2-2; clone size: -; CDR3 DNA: TGTGCCAGCAGCACTCAGACCCCGGGCTCCGGGGAGCTGTTTTTT; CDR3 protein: CASSTQTPGSGELFF
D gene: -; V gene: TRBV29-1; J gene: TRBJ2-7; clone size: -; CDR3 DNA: TGCAGCGTTGAAAGTATCCCCGGCGAGCAGTACTTC; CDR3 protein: CSVESIPGEQYF
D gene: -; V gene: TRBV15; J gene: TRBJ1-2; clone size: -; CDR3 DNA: TGTGCCACCAGCAGAGAGTCTAACTATGGCTACACCTTC; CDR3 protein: CATSRESNYGYTF
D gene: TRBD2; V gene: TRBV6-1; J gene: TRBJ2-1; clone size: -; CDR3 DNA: TGTGCTGGGACTAGCGGGAGGAGCTCCTACAATGAGCAGTTCTTC; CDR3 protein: CAGTSGRSSYNEQFF
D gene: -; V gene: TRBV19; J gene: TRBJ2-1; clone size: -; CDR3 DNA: TGTGCCAGTAGTATACCCCAGGGTGGGCAGTTCTTC; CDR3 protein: CASSIPQGGQFF
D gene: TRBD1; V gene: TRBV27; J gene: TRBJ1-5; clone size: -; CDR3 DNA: TGTGCCAGCGGCCCATTAAGGGGGCCTACAGGGAGAGGACAGCCCCAGCATTTT; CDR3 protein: CASGPLRGPTGRGQPQHF
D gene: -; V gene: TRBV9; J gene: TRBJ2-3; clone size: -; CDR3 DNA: TGTGCCAGCAGCGTAGGGCCGGAGACGCAGTATTTT; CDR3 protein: CASSVGPETQYF
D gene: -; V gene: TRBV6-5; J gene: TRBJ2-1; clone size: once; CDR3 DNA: TGTGCCAGCAGTCTCCAGGGACTGAGCAATGAGCAGTTCTTC; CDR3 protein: CASSLQGLSNEQFF
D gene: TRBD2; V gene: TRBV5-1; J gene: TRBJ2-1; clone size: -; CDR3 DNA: TGCGCCAGCAGCTTGGGTAGCGGGCCCTCGTACGGGCAGCAGTTCTTC; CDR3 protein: CASSLGSGPSYGQQFF
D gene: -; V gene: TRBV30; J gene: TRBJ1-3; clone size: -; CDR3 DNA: TGTGCCTGGAGTGTACGGGGGCTCTCTGGAAACACCATATATTTT; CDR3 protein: CAWSVRGLSGNTIYF
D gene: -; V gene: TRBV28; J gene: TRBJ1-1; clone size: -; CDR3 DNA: TGTGCCAGCACCCTTTTGATGAACACTGAAGCTTTCTTT; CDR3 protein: CASTLLMNTEAFF
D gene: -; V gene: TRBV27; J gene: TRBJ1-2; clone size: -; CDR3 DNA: TGTGCCAGCAGTCGATCACCCCCCTACAACTATGGCTACACCTTC; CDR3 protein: CASSRSPPYNYGYTF
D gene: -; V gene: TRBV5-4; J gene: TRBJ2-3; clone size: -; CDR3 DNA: TGTGCCAGCAGCCAGGCCAGCGCGGTCACAGATACGCAGTATTTT; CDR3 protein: CASSQASAVTDTQYF
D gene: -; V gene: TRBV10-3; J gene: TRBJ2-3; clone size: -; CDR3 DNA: TGTGCCATCAGTGGAACCACAGATACGCAGTATTTT; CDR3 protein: CAISGTTDTQYF
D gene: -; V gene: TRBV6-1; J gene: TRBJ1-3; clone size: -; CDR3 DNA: TGTGCCAGCAGTGAGCAGCCGGGGGAGGGCACCATATATTTT; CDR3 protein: CASSEQPGEGTIYF
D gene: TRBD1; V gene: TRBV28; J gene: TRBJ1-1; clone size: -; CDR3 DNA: TGTGCCAGCAGTTCCCCCCTACAGGGGTGGACTGAAGCTTTCTTT; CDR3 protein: CASSSPLQGWTEAFF
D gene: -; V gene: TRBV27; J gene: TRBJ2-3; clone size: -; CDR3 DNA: TGTGCCAGCAGCATACAGGGTAATGGTCCCACAGATACGCAGTATTTT; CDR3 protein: CASSIQGNGPTDTQYF
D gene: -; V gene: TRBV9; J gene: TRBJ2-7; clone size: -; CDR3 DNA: TGTGCCAGCAGCGTAGGCGGGACAGCCTACGAGCAGTACTTC; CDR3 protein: CASSVGGTAYEQYF
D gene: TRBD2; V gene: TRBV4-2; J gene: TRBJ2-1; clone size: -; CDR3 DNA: TGTGCCAGCAGCCAAGAGGTCACTAGCGGGAGTGTCAATGAGCAGTTCTTC; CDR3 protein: CASSQEVTSGSVNEQFF
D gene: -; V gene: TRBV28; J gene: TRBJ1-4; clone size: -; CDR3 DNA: TGTGCCAGCAGGGACAGCCGTAATGAAAAACTGTTTTTT; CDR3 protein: CASRDSRNEKLFF
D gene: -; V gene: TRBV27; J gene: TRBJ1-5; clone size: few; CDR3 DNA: TGTGCCAGCAGTTTTACTGGTTTCAATCAGCCCCAGCATTTT; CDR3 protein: CASSFTGFNQPQHF
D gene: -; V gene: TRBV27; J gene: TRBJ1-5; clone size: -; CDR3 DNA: TGTGCCAGCAGTCTCCCGAATCAGCCCCAGCATTTT; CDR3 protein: CASSLPNQPQHF
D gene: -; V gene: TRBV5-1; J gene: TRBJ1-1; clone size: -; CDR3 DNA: TGCGCCAGCAGCATAAACCGGGGGCGAATGAACACTGAAGCTTTCTTT; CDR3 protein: CASSINRGRMNTEAFF
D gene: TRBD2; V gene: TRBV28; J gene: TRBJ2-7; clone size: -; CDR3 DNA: TGTGCCAGCAGTTTAAGCGGGAGCGGCTCCTACGAGCAGTACTTC; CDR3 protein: CASSLSGSGSYEQYF
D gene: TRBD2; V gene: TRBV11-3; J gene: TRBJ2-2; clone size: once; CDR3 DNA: TGTGCCAGCAGCTTAGGTAGCGGGAGAGTCACCGGGGAGCTGTTTTTT; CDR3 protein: CASSLGSGRVTGELFF
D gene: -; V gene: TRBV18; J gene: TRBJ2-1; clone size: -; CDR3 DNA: TGTGCCAGCTCACCAGCGAGGACGGCCGATGAGCAGTTCTTC; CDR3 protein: CASSPARTADEQFF
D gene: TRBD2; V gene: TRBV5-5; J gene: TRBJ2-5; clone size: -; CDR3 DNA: TGTGCCAGCAGCTCGAGACTAGCGGGGGGGCAAGAGACCCAGTACTTC; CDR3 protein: CASSSRLAGGQETQYF
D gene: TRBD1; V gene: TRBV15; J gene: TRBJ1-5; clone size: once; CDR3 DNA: TGTGCCACCAGCAGAGAAAACAGGGGGTATGGAAGCAATCAGCCCCAGCATTTT; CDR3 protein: CATSRENRGYGSNQPQHF
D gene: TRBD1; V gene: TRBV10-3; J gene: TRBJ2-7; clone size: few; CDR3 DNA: TGTGCCATCGGGACAGGGGGTTCCTACGAGCAGTACTTC; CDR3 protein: CAIGTGGSYEQYF
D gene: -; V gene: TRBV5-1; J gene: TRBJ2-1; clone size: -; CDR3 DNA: TGCGCCAGCAGCTTGGCTAGCGTATCCTACAATGAGCAGTTCTTC; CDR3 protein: CASSLASVSYNEQFF
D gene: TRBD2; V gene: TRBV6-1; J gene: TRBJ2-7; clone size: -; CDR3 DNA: TGTGCAACGACTAGCGGGCAGGTTGGAACCTACGAGCAGTACTTC; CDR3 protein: CATTSGQVGTYEQYF
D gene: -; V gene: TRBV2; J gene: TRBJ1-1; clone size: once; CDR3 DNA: TGTGCCAGCAGTCTAAAGTCAGGGTCCACTGAAGCTTTCTTT; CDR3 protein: CASSLKSGSTEAFF
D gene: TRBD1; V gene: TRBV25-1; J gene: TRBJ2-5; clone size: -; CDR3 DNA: TGTGCCAGCAGTGAATATCTCCTCACAGGGGGCGGAGAGACCCAGTACTTC; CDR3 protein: CASSEYLLTGGGETQYF
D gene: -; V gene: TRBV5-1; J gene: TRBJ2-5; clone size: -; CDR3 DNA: TGCGCCAGCAGCTTGGATGGGCAGACCCAGTACTTC; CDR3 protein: CASSLDGQTQYF
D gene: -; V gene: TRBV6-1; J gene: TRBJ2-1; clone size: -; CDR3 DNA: TGTGCCAGCAGTGAAACACGGGCCGACACCTACAATGAGCAGTTCTTC; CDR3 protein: CASSETRADTYNEQFF
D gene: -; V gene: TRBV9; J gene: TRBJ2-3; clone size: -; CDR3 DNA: TGTGCCAGCAGCGTAGCCGGAACGCTCACAGATACGCAGTATTTT; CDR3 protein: CASSVAGTLTDTQYF
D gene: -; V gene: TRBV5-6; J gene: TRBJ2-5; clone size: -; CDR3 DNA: TGTGCCAGCAGCTTGGTGAGGGAAGAGACCCAGTACTTC; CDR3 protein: CASSLVREETQYF
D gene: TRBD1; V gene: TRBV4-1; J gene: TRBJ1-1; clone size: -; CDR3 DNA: TGCGCCAGCAGCACCCAACAGGGGCCAGAAGCTTTCTTT; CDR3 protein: CASSTQQGPEAFF
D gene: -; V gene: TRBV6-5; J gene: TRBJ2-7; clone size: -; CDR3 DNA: TGTGCCAGCAGTTACTCGGGGCAGGGAAGGCTCGAGCAGTACTTC; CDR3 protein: CASSYSGQGRLEQYF
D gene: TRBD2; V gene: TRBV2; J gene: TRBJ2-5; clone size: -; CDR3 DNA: TGTGCCAGCAGTGAAATCCCCTTCGGGCGGGAGGGAAATCGACAAGAGACCCAGTACTTC; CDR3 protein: CASSEIPFGREGNRQETQYF
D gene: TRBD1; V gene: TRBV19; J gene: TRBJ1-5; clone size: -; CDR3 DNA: TGTGCCAGTAGTCGCGACAGGGGTCGGCAGCCCCAGCATTTT; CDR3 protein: CASSRDRGRQPQHF
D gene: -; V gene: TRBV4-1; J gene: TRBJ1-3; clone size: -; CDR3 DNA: TGCGCCAGCAGCCAAGTCGAGCGGTACAGTAGCTCTGGAAACACCATATATTTT; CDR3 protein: CASSQVERYSSSGNTIYF
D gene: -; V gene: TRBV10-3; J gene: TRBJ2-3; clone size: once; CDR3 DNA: TGTGCCATCAGTGGCCAGGGGGGCGGCACAGATACGCAGTATTTT; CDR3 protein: CAISGQGGGTDTQYF